This T cell receptor (beta chain) was identified during a study of regulatory T cells in long-lasting Graves disease. Study-wide background: Less than 3 months of antithyroid drugs had been taken by newly diagnosed Graves' patients. General study points: Persistent cases favored TRBV28, TRBJ1-2 and TRBJ2-5. Peripheral blood, not thyroid tissue, was the sole material studied.

Described time point: newly diagnosed GD, antithyroid drugs for less than 3 months. The TCR library was prepared using RNA isolated from PBMCs. Building the TCR beta libraries relied on iRepertoire HTBI primers, and CDR3 regions underwent Arm-PCR. Each CDR3 protein gets one entry after TCRdb re-called the multiplex PCR reads with MiXCR. Of about 540,000 distinct CDR3 sequences detected, approximately 13% appear once; the ten largest clones hold roughly a tenth. This clonotype was observed many times. What it binds is not known. This CDR3 is built from 12 residues. Germline CDR1 is SGHNT and CDR2 is YYREEE (reference sequence). The germline V and J ends were trimmed by 2 bases and 8 bases, with 10 bases remaining between them. These records were also assigned to another study, of T cells in Graves' hyperthyroidism and ophthalmopathy.

The chain has TRBV5-4 and TRBJ1-1; D ambiguous. The TCR was taken from a man aged 30-40 years with Graves disease. This specimen was peripheral blood mononuclear cells (PBMCs), taken at new diagnosis, from a patient treated with antithyroid drugs. The CDR3 protein is CASSLVGQEAFF. For the CDR3, the DNA is TGTGCCAGCAGCTTAGTGGGCCAGGAAGCTTTCTTT.